The 11 T cell receptor beta chains reported below all come from one sample, sequenced in a study of T-cell memory formation after mild COVID-19. TCRdb used MiXCR to reprocess the 5' RACE reads, holding one entry per CDR3 protein. The table records 250,000 to 300,000 distinct CDR3 sequences, around 16% of them present only once. Sequenced: PBMCs or a T cell subset sorted from them (not recorded which). The receptors come from a man between 18 and 29 years old who had mild COVID-19 (a few samples of this study predate the infection). Cell type and time point are not known.

This clonotype has a handful of counts. The CDR3 is CSARPLAGGPSTDTQYF. In nucleotides, the CDR3 is TGCAGTGCTAGACCCTTAGCGGGGGGGCCAAGCACAGATACGCAGTATTTT. The gene calls are TRBV20-1 and TRBJ2-3, with 11 bases matching TRBD2. The trim removed 2 bases at V and 0 bases at J, leaving 7 bases unmatched. Per germline, CDR1 DFQATT and CDR2 SNEGSKA (reference sequence). The CDR3 contains 17 residues.

This clonotype was detected only a few times. V gene TRBV20-1 combines with J gene TRBJ1-1; D is unresolved. V shed 3 bases and J shed 0 bases, with 2 bases lying between them. CDR1 DFQATT and CDR2 SNEGSKA come from the germline V gene (reference sequence). There are 11 residues in the CDR3. The CDR3 sequence is CSASVNTEAFF. The CDR3 DNA follows: TGCAGTGCTAGCGTGAACACTGAAGCTTTCTTT.

This clonotype was seen a handful of times. CDR3 nucleotide sequence: TGTGCCAGCAGCAGAGGCGGTAGTTCCCACGAGCAGTACTTC. Residues: CASSRGGSSHEQYF. The chain joins TRBV7-2 to TRBJ2-7; D not resolved. CDR1 and CDR2 (germline): SGHTA, FQGNSA. V dropped 5 bases and J dropped 5 bases, with 16 bases sitting between them. CDR3 length equals 14 residues.

The chain carries TRBV6-2 or TRBV6-3 and TRBJ2-7; TRBD2 matches at 10 bases. Trimming removed 5 bases from V and 4 bases from J; junction bases left unmatched: 8. The V gene's germline CDR1 is MNHEY and CDR2 SVGEGT. This CDR3 has 15 amino acids. CDR3 in amino acids: CASSTSSGGHYEQYV. The CDR3 DNA is TGTGCCAGCAGTACCTCTAGCGGGGGTCATTACGAGCAGTACGTC.

This clonotype was seen a few times. The genes are TRBV10-2 and TRBJ2-5, with D possibly TRBD1 on 5 matching bases. The CDR3 runs 13 residues. From germline, CDR1 is WSHSY and CDR2 SAAADI. V lost 5 bases, J lost 5 bases, and 12 bases lay in between. This CDR3 is CASSFDSRETQYF. DNA of the CDR3: TGCGCCAGCAGTTTCGACAGTAGGGAGACCCAGTACTTC.

This clonotype was found a few times. The J gene is TRBJ2-2, the V gene TRBV12-3 or TRBV12-4; possibly TRBD2 for D (7 bases). Deletions cut 2 bases from V and 6 bases from J, with 16 bases between. The CDR3 is 16 amino acids. The CDR3 loop reads CASSLRIGGTPGELFF. The CDR3, as DNA: TGTGCCAGCAGTTTAAGAATCGGGGGGACACCCGGGGAGCTGTTTTTT.

This rearrangement joins TRBV11-1 to TRBJ2-7; maybe TRBD1 (6 bases). V was clipped by 4 bases and J by 4 bases, with 14 bases between them. Germline V gives CDR1 SGHAT, CDR2 FQDESV (reference sequence). The CDR3 sequence is 14 residues long. CDR3 DNA sequence: TGTGCCAGCAGCTCCAACGGACAGTCTTACGAGCAGTACGTC. Translation: CASSSNGQSYEQYV.

The rearrangement joins TRBV9 to TRBJ1-1; D remains ambiguous. The germline V and J ends were trimmed by 1 base and 2 bases, with 9 bases remaining between them. In germline, CDR1 is SGDLS, CDR2 YYNGEE. The CDR3 is made up of 14 amino acids. The CDR3 region has the DNA TGTGCCAGCAGCGTATATGGGGAAAACACTGAAGCTTTCTTT. This translates into CASSVYGENTEAFF.

V gene TRBV7-6 combines with J gene TRBJ2-7; weak D call: TRBD2 (6 bases). Germline-derived CDR1 and CDR2 are SGHVS and FNYEAQ. Between the trimmed V and J ends, which lost 5 bases and 5 bases, there was a span of 16 bases. The length of the CDR3 is 14 residues. This CDR3 is CASSARPLAHEQYV. In nucleotides, the CDR3 is TGTGCCAGCAGCGCCCGTCCACTAGCCCACGAGCAGTACGTC.

The chain has TRBV5-1 and TRBJ2-7; TRBD1 aligns across 7 bases. The CDR3 is 15 residues long. With V trimmed by 2 bases and J by 3 bases, 8 bases remained unmatched. Germline CDR1 reads SGHRS; CDR2 reads YFSETQ. The CDR3 protein is CASSFRDSDYYEQYF. The CDR3 nucleotides are TGCGCCAGCAGCTTCCGGGACAGCGACTACTACGAGCAGTACTTC.

The gene calls are TRBV5-1 and TRBJ1-1; TRBD1 matches at 7 bases. The V gene end was trimmed by 1 base and the J gene end by 3 bases; junction bases not matched to a gene: 3. Per the germline V gene, CDR1 is SGHRS and CDR2 is YFSETQ. The CDR3 totals 14 residues. CDR3 coding DNA: TGCGCCAGCAGCTTGCGACAGGGTCACACTGAAGCTTTCTTT. Its protein product is CASSLRQGHTEAFF.